The clone carrying this T cell receptor beta chain came up a few times. Enrolment of Seattle patients took place during active infection, and they were followed longitudinally. These data are taken from a study of blood T cell repertoires in COVID-19. Whole-study context: Acute and convalescent COVID-19 specimens originated in the United States, Italy and Spain. T cells, B-cell-depleted T cells, or PBMCs supplied cDNA or gDNA.

Germline lookup yields CDR1 LNHDA and CDR2 SQIVND (reference sequence). The CDR3 length is 13 residues. V was pared by 3 bases and J by 5 bases, with 10 bases between. Original processing notes: Cell counts per sample came from amplifying reference gene primers. Produced via immunoSEQ multiplex PCR; TCRdb's table is partial and in-frame only. The V and J calls and clone size are taken from that table; D and trimming were inferred from the DNA. In the table there are fewer than 50,000 clones, around 84% of which are singletons. The origin of this receptor is a man in his 60s with COVID-19, enrolled during active disease. The sequencing sample was made of peripheral blood. The chain combines TRBV19 with TRBJ1-1, with a tentative D call TRBD1 (5 bases). This CDR3 is CASSIPGWTEAFF. Here the CDR3 DNA reads TGTGCCAGTAGTATTCCAGGGTGGACTGAAGCTTTCTTT.